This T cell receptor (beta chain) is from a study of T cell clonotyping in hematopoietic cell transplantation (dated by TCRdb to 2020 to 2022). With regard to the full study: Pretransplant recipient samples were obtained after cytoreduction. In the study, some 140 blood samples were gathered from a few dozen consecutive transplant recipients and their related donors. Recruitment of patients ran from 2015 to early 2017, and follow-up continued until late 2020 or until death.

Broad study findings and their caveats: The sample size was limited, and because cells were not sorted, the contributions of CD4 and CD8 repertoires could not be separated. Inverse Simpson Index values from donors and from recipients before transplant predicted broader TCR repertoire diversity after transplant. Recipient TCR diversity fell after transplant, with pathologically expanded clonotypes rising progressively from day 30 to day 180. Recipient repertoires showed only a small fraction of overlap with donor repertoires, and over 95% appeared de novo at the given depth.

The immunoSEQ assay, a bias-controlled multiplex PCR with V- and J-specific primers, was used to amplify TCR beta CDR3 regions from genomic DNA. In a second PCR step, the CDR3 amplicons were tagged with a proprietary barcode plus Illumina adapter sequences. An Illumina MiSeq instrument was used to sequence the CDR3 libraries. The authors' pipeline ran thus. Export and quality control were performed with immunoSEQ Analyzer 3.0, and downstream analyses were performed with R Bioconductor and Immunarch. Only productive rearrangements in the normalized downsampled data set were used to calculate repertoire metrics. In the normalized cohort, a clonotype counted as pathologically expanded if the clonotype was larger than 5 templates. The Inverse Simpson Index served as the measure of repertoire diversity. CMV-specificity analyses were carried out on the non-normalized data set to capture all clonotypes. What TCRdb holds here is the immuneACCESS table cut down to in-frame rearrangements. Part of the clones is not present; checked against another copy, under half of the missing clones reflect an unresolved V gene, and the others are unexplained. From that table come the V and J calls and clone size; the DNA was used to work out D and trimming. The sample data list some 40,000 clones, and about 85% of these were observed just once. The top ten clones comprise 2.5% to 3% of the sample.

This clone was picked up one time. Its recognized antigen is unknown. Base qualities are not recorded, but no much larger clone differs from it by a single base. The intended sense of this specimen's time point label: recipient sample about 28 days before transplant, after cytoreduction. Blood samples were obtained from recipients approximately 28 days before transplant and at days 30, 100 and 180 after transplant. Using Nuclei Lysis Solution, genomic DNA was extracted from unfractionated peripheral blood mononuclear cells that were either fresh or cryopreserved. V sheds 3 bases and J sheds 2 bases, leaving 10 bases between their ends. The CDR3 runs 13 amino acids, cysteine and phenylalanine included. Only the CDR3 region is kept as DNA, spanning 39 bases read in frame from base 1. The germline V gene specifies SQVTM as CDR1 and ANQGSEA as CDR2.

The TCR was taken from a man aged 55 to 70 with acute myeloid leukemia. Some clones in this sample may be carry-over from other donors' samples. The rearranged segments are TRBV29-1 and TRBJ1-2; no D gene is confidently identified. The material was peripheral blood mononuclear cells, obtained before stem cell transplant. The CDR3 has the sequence CSVEPGANYGYTF. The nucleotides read TGCAGCGTTGAGCCGGGAGCCAACTATGGCTACACCTTC.